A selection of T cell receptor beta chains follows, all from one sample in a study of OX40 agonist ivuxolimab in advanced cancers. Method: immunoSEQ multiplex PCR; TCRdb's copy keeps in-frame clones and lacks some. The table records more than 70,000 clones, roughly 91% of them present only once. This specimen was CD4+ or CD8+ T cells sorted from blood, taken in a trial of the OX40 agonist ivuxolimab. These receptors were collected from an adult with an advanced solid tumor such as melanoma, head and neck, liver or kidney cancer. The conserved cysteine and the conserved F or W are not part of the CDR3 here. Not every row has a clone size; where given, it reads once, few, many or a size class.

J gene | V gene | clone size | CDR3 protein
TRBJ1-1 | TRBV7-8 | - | ASSLNQIHTEAF
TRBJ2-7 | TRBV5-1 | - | ASSTTSYEQY
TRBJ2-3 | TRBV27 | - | ASSLYSRVADTQY
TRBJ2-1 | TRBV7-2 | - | ASSSRRGAYNEQF
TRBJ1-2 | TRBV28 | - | ASSFMTGTSMRET
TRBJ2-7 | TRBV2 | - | ASSEWSPTEEQY
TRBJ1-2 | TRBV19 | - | ASSNPGLITNVGGYT
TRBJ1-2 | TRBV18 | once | ASSPAGLRGYT
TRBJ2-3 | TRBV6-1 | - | ASSEQGTDTQY
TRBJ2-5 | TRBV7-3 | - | ASSENGGDQETQY
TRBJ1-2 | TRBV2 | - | ASSGDRADGYT
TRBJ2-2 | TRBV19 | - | ASTISGRNTGELF
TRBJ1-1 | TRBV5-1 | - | ASSLGVRNTEAF
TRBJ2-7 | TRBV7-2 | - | ASSLVDRGSYEQY
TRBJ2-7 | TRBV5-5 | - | ASSLGLAAPSYEQY
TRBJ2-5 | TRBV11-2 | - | ASSLDWGAETQY
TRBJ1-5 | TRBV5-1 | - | ASSLGRDQPQH
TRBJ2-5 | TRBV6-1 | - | ASAQVKETQY
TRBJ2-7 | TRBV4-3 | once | ASSQDLVPYEQY
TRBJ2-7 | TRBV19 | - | ASSIKGGNSYEQY
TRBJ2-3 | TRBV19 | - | ASSKAGGHTDTQY
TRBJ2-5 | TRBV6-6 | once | ASRTSGSKETQY
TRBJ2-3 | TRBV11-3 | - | ASSLSGSTDTQY
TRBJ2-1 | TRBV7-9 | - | ASARSFSYNEQF
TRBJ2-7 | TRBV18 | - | ASSPGTYEQY
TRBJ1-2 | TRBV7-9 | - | ASGGKKLNYGYT
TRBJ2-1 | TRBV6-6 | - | ASRLTSPNEQF
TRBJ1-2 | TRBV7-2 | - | ASTTTGGALYGYT
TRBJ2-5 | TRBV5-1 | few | ASSLGPNQETQY
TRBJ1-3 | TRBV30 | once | AWCRISGNTIY
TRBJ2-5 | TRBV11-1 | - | ASSWDRVKETQY
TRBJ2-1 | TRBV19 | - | ASSSLNAGGEQF
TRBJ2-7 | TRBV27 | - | ASSSGQGSHEQY
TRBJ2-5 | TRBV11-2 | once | ASSWDFQETQY
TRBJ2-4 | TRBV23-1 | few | ASSQSSWGIGWDKNIQY
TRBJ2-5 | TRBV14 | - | ASSHSWGQETQY
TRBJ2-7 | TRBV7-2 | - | ASSKRTAFSYEQY
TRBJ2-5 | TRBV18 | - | ASSPGSQETQY
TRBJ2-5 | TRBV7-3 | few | ASSFVREGGETQY
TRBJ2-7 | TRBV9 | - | ASSPTGTLGYEQY
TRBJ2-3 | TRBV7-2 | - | ASSLVGGGADTQY
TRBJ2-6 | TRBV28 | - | ASSGPMGANVLT
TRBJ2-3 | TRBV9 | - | ASSAHRVTDTQY
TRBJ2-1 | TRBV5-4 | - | ASSDGAGYEQF
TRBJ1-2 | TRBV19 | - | ASSIAGAGGVDGYT
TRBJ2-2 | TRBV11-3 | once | ASSLSGLTGELF
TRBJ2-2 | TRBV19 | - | ASSLGLYNTGELF
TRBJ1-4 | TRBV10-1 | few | ASLGACPCTNEKLF
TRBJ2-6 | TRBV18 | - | ASSPNRVGANVLT
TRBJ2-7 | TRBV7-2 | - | ASTRTGASEQY
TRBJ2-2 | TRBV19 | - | ASNSGLAGDEGELF
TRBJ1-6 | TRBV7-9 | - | ASSLIAGPPVLH
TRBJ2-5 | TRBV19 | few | ASSIDLAAGTPQETQY
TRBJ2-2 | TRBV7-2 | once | ASSRPGTGSGELF